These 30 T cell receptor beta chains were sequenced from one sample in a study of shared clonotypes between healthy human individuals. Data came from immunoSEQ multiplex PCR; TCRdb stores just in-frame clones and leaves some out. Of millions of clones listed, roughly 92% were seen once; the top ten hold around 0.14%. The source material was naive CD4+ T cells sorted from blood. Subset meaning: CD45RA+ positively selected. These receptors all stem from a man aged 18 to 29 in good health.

The CDR3 DNA follows: TGTGCCAGCAGCTTTTCCAGGGGGGCGAACTATGGCTACACCTTC. Its protein product is CASSFSRGANYGYTF. V and J are TRBV7-8 and TRBJ1-2; 7 bases are shared with TRBD1. CDR1 and CDR2 (germline): SGHVS, FQNEAQ. This CDR3 spans 15 amino acids. After removal of 3 bases from V and 2 bases from J, the junction contained 6 bases not matched to a gene.

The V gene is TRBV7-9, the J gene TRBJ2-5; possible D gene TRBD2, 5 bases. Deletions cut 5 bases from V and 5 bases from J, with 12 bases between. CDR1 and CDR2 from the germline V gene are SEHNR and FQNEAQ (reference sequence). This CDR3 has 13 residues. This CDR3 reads CASSLETGETQYF. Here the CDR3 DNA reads TGTGCCAGCAGCCTCGAAACGGGGGAGACCCAGTACTTC.

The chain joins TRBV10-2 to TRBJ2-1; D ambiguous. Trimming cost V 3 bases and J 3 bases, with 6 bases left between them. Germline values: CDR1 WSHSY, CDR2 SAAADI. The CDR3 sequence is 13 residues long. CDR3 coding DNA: TGCGCCAGCAGTGATCCAGGCTACAATGAGCAGTTCTTC. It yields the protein CASSDPGYNEQFF.

The DNA of the CDR3 is TGTGCCAGTAGTGCACAGGGGGTGCTTAATGAAAAACTGTTTTTT. Translation: CASSAQGVLNEKLFF. The genes are TRBV19 and TRBJ1-4; 8 nucleotides match TRBD1. V dropped 5 bases and J dropped 4; count of bases not matched to a gene: 6. This CDR3 is 15 amino acids long. The V gene's germline CDR1 is LNHDA and CDR2 SQIVND (reference sequence).

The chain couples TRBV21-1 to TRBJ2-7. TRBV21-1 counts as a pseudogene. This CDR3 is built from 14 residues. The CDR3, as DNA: TGTGCCAGCTGGATATTCTACCCACACTACGAGCAGTACTTC. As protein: CASWIFYPHYEQYF.

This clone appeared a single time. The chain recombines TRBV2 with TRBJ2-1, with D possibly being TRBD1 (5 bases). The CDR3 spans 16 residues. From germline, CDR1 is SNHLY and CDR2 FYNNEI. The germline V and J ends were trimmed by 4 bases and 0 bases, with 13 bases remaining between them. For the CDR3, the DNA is TGTGCCAGCAGTGGATTCAGGGCTAGCTCCTACAATGAGCAGTTCTTC. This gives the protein CASSGFRASSYNEQFF.

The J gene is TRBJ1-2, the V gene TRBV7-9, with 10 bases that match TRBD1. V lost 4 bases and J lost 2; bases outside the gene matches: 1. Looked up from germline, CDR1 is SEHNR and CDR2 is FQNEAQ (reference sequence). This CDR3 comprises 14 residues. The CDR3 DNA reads TGTGCCAGCAGCTGGGACAGGGGAAACTATGGCTACACCTTC. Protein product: CASSWDRGNYGYTF.

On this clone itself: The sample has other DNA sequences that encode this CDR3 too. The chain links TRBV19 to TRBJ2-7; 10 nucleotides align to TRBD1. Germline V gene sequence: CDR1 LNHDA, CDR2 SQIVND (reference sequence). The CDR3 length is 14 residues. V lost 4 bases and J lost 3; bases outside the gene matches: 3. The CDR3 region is CASSRRDRGYEQYF. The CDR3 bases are TGTGCCAGTAGTAGACGGGACAGGGGCTACGAGCAGTACTTC.

The CDR3 nucleotides are TGCGCCAGCAGGGACGGGACGGCGGCTTCACCCCTCCACTTT. Protein: CASRDGTAASPLHF. The gene calls are TRBV5-1 and TRBJ1-6; D may be TRBD1 (5 bases). The CDR3 has 14 amino acids. Trimming pared 5 bases from V and 9 bases from J, leaving 15 bases between. CDR1 is SGHRS and CDR2 is YFSETQ in the germline V gene.

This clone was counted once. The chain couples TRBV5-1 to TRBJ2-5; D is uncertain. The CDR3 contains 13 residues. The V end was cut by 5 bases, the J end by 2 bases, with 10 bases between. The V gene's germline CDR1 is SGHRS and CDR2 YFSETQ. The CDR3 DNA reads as TGCGCCAGCAGAACTAACGAACAAGAGACCCAGTACTTC. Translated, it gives CASRTNEQETQYF.

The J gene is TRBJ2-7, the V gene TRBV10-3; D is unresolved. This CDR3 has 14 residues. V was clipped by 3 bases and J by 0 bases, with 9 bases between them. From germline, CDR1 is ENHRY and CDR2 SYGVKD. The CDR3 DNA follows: TGTGCCATCAGTGATCCCAGGAGCTCCTACGAGCAGTACTTC. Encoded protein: CAISDPRSSYEQYF.

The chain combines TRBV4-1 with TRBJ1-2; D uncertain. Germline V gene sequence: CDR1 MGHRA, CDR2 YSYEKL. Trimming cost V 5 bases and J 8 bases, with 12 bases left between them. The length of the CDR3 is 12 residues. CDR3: CASSAEGRGYTF. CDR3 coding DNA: TGCGCCAGCAGCGCCGAGGGCCGGGGCTACACCTTC.

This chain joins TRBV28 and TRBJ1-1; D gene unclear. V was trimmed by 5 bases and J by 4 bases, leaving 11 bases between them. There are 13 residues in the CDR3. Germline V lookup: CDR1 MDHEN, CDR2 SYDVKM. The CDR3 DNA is TGTGCCAGCAGTGCCCGGACCGGCACTGAAGCTTTCTTT. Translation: CASSARTGTEAFF.

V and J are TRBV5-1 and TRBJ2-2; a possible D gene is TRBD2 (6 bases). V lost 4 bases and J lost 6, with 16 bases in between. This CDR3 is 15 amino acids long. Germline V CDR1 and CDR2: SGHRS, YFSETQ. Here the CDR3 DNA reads TGCGCCAGCAGCGGGGGGACCTCCGGAGCCGGGGAGCTGTTTTTT. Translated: CASSGGTSGAGELFF.

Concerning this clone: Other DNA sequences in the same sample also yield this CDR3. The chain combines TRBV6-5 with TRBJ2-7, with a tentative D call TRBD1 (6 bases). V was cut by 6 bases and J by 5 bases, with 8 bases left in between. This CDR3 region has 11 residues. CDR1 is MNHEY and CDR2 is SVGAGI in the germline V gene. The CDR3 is CASSQGNEQYF. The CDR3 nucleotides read TGTGCCAGCAGCCAGGGGAACGAGCAGTACTTC.

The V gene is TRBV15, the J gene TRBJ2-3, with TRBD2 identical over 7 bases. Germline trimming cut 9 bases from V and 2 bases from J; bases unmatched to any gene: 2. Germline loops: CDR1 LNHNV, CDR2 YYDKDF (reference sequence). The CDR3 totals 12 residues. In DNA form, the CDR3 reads TGTGCCACAAAGCGGGACACAGATACGCAGTATTTT. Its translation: CATKRDTDTQYF. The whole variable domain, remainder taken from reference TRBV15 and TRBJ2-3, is DAMVIQNPRYQVTQFGKPVTLSCSQTLNHNVMYWYQQKSSQAPKLLFHYYDKDFNNEADTPDNFQSRRPNTSFCFLDIRSPGLGDTAMYLCATKRDTDTQYFGPGTRLTVL.

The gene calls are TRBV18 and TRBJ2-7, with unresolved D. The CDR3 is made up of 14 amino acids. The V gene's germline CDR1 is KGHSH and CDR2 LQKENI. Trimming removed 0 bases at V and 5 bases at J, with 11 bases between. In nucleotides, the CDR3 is TGTGCCAGCTCACCACCGAACCTCCCGGACGAGCAGTACTTC. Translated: CASSPPNLPDEQYF.

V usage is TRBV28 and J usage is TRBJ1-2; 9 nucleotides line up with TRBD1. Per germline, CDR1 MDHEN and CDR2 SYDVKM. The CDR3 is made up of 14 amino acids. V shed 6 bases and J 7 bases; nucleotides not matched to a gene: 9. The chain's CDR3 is CASRVTGTGSGYTF. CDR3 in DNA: TGTGCCAGCAGAGTTACCGGGACAGGGTCTGGCTACACCTTC.

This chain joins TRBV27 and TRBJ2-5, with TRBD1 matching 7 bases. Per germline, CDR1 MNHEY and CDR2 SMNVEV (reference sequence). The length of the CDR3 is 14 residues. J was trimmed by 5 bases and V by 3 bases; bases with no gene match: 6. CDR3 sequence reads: CASSFKPTGETQYF. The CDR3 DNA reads TGTGCCAGCAGTTTCAAACCGACAGGGGAGACCCAGTACTTC.

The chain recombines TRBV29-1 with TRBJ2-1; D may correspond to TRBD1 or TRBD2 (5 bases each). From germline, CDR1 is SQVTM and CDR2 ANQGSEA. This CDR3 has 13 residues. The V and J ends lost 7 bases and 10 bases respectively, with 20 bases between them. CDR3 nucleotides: TGCAGCGCCCGATCCGGGGCCGGCGGGGAGCAGTTCTTC. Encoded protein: CSARSGAGGEQFF.

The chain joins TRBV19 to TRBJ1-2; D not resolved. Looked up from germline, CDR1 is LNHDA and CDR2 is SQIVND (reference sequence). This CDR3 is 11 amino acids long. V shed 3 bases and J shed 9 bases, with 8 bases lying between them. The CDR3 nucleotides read TGTGCCAGTAGTATGCCCAGGAGCTACACCTTC. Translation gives CASSMPRSYTF.

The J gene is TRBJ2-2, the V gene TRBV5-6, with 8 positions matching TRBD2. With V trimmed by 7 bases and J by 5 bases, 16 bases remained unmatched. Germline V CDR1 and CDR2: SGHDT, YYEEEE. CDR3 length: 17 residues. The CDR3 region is CASRASPGGLGTGELFF. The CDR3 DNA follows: TGTGCCAGCCGAGCTTCGCCGGGAGGGCTAGGAACCGGGGAGCTGTTTTTT.

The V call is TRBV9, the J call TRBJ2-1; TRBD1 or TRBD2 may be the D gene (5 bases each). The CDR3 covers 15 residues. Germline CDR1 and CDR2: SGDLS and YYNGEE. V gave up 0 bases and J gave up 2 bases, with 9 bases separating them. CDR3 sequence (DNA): TGTGCCAGCAGCGTAGTAGGGGACCCCTACAATGAGCAGTTCTTC. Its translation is CASSVVGDPYNEQFF.

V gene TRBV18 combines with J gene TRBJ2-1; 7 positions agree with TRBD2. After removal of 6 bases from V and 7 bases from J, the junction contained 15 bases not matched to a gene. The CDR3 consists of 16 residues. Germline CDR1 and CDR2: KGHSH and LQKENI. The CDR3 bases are TGTGCCAGCTCCGCCGGAAGACTAGCTGCCAGTAATGAGCAGTTCTTC. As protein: CASSAGRLAASNEQFF.

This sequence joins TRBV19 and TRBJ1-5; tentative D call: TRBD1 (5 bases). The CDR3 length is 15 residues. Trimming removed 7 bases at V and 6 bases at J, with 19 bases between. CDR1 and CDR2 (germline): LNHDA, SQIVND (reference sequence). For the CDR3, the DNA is TGTGCCAGTACAGTAGACAGTAGTGTTTTTCAGCCCCAGCATTTT. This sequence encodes CASTVDSSVFQPQHF.

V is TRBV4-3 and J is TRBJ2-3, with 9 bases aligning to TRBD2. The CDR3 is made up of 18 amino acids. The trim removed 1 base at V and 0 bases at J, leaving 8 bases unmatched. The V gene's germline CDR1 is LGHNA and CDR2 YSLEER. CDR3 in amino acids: CASSQGYAGGRSTDTQYF. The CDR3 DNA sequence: TGCGCCAGCAGCCAAGGGTACGCGGGAGGGCGGAGCACAGATACGCAGTATTTT.

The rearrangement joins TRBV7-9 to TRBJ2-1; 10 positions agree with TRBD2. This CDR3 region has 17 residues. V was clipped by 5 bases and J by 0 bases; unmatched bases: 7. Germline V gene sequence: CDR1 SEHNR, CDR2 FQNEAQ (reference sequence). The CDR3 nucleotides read TGTGCCAGCAGCCCTAGCGGGGGCCCAAGCTCCTACAATGAGCAGTTCTTC. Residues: CASSPSGGPSSYNEQFF.

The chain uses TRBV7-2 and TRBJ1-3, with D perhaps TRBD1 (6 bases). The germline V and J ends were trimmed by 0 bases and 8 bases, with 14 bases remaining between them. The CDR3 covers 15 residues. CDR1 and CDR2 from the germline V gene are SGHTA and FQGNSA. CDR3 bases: TGTGCCAGCAGCTTAGCGACAGGATTTGGGGACACCATATATTTT. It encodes CASSLATGFGDTIYF.

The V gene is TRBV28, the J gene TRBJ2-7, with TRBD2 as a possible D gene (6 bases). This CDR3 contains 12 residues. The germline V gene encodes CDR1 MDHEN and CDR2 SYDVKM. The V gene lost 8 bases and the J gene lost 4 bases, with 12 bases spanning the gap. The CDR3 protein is CASGGTSYEQYF. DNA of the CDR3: TGTGCCAGCGGAGGGACGTCGTACGAGCAGTACTTC.

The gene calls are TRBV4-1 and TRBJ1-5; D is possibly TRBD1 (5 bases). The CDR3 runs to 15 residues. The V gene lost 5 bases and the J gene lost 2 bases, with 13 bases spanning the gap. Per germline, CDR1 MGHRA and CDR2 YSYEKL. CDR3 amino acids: CASSAGGGGNQPQHF. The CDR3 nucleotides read TGCGCCAGCAGCGCCGGGGGTGGTGGCAATCAGCCCCAGCATTTT.